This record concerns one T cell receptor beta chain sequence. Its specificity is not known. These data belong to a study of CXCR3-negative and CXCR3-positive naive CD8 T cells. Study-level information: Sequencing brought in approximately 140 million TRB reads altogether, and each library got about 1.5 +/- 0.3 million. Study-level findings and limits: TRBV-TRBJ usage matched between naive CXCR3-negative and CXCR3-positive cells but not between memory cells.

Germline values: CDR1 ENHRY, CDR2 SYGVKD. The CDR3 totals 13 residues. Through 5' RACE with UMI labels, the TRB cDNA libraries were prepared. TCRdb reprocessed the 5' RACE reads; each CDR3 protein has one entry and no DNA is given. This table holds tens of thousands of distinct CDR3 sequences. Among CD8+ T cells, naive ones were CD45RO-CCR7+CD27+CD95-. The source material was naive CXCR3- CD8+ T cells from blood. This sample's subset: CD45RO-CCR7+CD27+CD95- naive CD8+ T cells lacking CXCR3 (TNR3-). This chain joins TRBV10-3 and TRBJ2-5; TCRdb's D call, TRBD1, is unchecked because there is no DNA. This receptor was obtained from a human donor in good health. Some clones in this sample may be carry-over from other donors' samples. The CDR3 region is CAISPGTEETQYF.